One and the same sample provided the 26 T cell receptor beta chains below, sequenced in a study of blood T cell repertoires in COVID-19. This table comes from immunoSEQ multiplex PCR, and its TCRdb copy is limited to in-frame clones, with some not included. The repertoire holds around 200,000 clones, with roughly 87% as singletons. Sequencing used PBMCs or T cells enriched from blood (not recorded which). The source of these receptors is a man between 18 and 35 years old with acute COVID-19.

The V and J genes are TRBV18 and TRBJ2-2, with TRBD2 matching 13 bases. From germline, CDR1 is KGHSH and CDR2 LQKENI. Trimming at V came to 2 bases and at J to 1 base, leaving 13 bases not matched to a gene. The CDR3 has 21 amino acids. CDR3 DNA: TGTGCCAGCTCACCAACAAATAACGGGACTAGCGGGAAAAGGAACACCGGGGAGCTGTTTTTT. As protein: CASSPTNNGTSGKRNTGELFF.

The chain is built from TRBV10-3 and TRBJ2-5; 7 bases agree with TRBD1. V gave up 10 bases and J gave up 0 bases; unmatched junction bases: 2. Germline assignment: CDR1 ENHRY and CDR2 SYGVKD. This CDR3 contains 12 residues. The CDR3: CATTGDQETQYF. The CDR3 DNA follows: TGTGCCACAACAGGGGACCAAGAGACCCAGTACTTC.

The chain employs TRBV19 and TRBJ2-5; D remains unclear. Deletions cut 1 base from V and 4 bases from J, with 10 bases between. The CDR3 spans 14 residues. Germline assignment: CDR1 LNHDA and CDR2 SQIVND (reference sequence). This CDR3 is CASSIVDRAETQYF. CDR3 nucleotide sequence: TGTGCCAGTAGTATAGTTGATCGAGCAGAGACCCAGTACTTC.

The chain joins TRBV27 to TRBJ1-6, with 11 bases lining up with TRBD1. The trim removed 6 bases at V and 3 bases at J, leaving 1 base unmatched. This CDR3 has 15 residues. CDR1 is MNHEY, CDR2 SMNVEV, per germline (reference sequence). The CDR3 spells CASRGTGGYNSPLHF. In nucleotides, the CDR3 is TGTGCCAGCAGGGGGACAGGGGGCTATAATTCACCCCTCCACTTT.

The rearrangement links TRBV4-2 to TRBJ2-4; 8 positions match TRBD2. V was pared by 4 bases and J by 6 bases, with 5 bases of the junction left unmatched. Germline lookup yields CDR1 LGHNA and CDR2 YNFKEQ. CDR3 length: 14 amino acids. Written as DNA, the CDR3 is TGTGCCAGCAGCCCACGGGGGGGAATAAACATTCAGTACTTC. Encoded protein: CASSPRGGINIQYF.

The V gene is TRBV5-1, the J gene TRBJ1-2; D is ambiguous. V was pared by 0 bases and J by 0 bases, with 9 bases between. The CDR3 extends over 15 amino acids. CDR1 and CDR2 from the germline V gene are SGHRS and YFSETQ. The CDR3 region is CASSLGQSPNYGYTF. In DNA, the CDR3 is TGCGCCAGCAGCTTGGGGCAGTCCCCTAACTATGGCTACACCTTC.

V is TRBV24-1 and J is TRBJ2-3, with D maybe TRBD2 (6 bases). CDR1 is KGHDR and CDR2 is SFDVKD in the germline V gene. V was pared by 4 bases and J by 2 bases, with 12 bases between. The CDR3 spans 15 residues. As DNA, the CDR3 is TGTGCCACCAGTGAAACGACTAGATCCACAGATACGCAGTATTTT. As protein: CATSETTRSTDTQYF.

The gene calls are TRBV18 and TRBJ1-4, with D uncertain. The CDR3 spans 17 residues. In germline, CDR1 is KGHSH, CDR2 LQKENI. The V end lost 3 bases, the J end lost 2 bases, and 16 bases lay between the germline ends. The CDR3 here is CASSPETRGTTNEKLFF. For the CDR3, the DNA is TGTGCCAGCTCACCGGAGACCCGGGGAACCACTAATGAAAAACTGTTTTTT.

This chain connects TRBV28 to TRBJ1-4; D is perhaps TRBD1 (6 bases). CDR1 and CDR2 (germline): MDHEN, SYDVKM. V dropped 5 bases and J dropped 4 bases, with 17 bases sitting between them. The CDR3 has 16 residues. CDR3 residues: CASSSNTGWVNEKLFF. The CDR3 DNA follows: TGTGCCAGCAGTAGTAACACAGGGTGGGTTAATGAAAAACTGTTTTTT.

This chain uses TRBV6-2 or TRBV6-3 with TRBJ1-1, with TRBD1 matching 8 bases. The V and J ends lost 4 bases and 4 bases, in that order; junction bases with no gene match: 14. There are 17 residues in the CDR3. Per the germline V gene, CDR1 is MNHEY and CDR2 is SVGEGT. CDR3 sequence (DNA): TGTGCCAGCAGTTCCAGGGGGCTAGGTCTCGTAGCCACTGAAGCTTTCTTT. Translating it yields CASSSRGLGLVATEAFF.

The chain carries TRBV27 and TRBJ2-7, with 8 positions matching TRBD2. The germline V gene encodes CDR1 MNHEY and CDR2 SMNVEV (reference sequence). The V and J ends lost 6 bases and 1 base, in that order; junction bases with no gene match: 8. There are 15 residues in the CDR3. The DNA of the CDR3 is TGTGCCAGCAGCCAAAGCGGGAGCAGGTCCTACGAGCAGTACTTC. Encoded protein: CASSQSGSRSYEQYF.

The chain uses TRBV19 and TRBJ1-1, with a weak D call TRBD1 (6 bases). V was cut by 3 bases and J by 3 bases, with 14 bases left in between. The CDR3 has 15 residues. The germline gives CDR1 LNHDA, CDR2 SQIVND (reference sequence). CDR3 DNA: TGTGCCAGTAGTATGAAGGGCAGGGGAGACACTGAAGCTTTCTTT. Translated: CASSMKGRGDTEAFF.

V and J are TRBV28 and TRBJ1-4, with D unresolved. CDR1 is MDHEN, CDR2 SYDVKM, per germline. Trimming took off 7 bases at V and 8 bases at J, with 11 bases between the two ends. The CDR3 loop spans 12 amino acids. CDR3 sequence reads: CASNGAGEKLFF. The DNA for the CDR3 is TGTGCCAGCAACGGCGCGGGGGAAAAACTGTTTTTT.

J is TRBJ2-2 and V is TRBV29-1, with D possibly TRBD2 on 6 matching bases. V was pared by 7 bases and J by 0 bases, with 18 bases between. Per germline, CDR1 SQVTM and CDR2 ANQGSEA. The CDR3 consists of 16 residues. In DNA form, the CDR3 reads TGCAGCGCTACTGGGGGGTTGGGAACGAACACCGGGGAGCTGTTTTTT. It is translated as CSATGGLGTNTGELFF.

V and J are TRBV6-5 and TRBJ2-5; D ambiguous. The CDR3 is made up of 14 amino acids. Trimming removed 9 bases from V and 1 base from J, with 15 bases in between. CDR1 is MNHEY, CDR2 SVGAGI, per germline. CDR3 nucleotide sequence: TGTGCCAGGTTCATCTCGCGATTCCAAGAGACCCAGTACTTC. It yields the protein CARFISRFQETQYF.

The chain is built from TRBV10-2 and TRBJ1-2; possible D gene TRBD1, 5 bases. Germline V CDR1 and CDR2: WSHSY, SAAADI. The CDR3 is 14 residues long. V lost 1 base, J lost 3 bases, and 9 bases lay in between. The CDR3 DNA reads TGCGCCAGCAGTGAGTTGGGAGGGGACTATGGCTACACCTTC. Encoded protein: CASSELGGDYGYTF.

The chain joins TRBV30 to TRBJ1-2, with D perhaps TRBD1 (6 bases). The ends were cut back, 3 bases at V and 8 bases at J, with 16 bases in the middle. The CDR3 is 13 residues long. CDR1 and CDR2 from the germline V gene are GTSNPN and SVGIG (reference sequence). The CDR3 DNA follows: TGTGCCTGGAGCAGACAACAGGGTGGAGGCTACACCTTC. This translates into CAWSRQQGGGYTF.

The chain has TRBV7-2 and TRBJ2-7, with 7 bases aligning to TRBD2. The CDR3 length is 16 residues. The germline V gene has CDR1 SGHTA and CDR2 FQGNSA. Germline trimming cut 5 bases from V and 1 base from J; bases unmatched to any gene: 11. The chain's CDR3 is CASSGIEREGSYEQYF. Written as DNA, the CDR3 is TGTGCCAGCAGCGGCATAGAGCGGGAAGGTTCCTACGAGCAGTACTTC.

The chain uses TRBV5-1 and TRBJ1-3, with D perhaps TRBD1 (6 bases). The CDR3 contains 15 residues. V was clipped by 1 base and J by 4 bases, with 12 bases between them. Germline values: CDR1 SGHRS, CDR2 YFSETQ. In DNA, the CDR3 is TGCGCCAGCAGCTTGAATGGACAGAAGGGAAACACCATATATTTT. As protein: CASSLNGQKGNTIYF.

This clone was observed a few times. V usage is TRBV25-1 and J usage is TRBJ1-1; possible D gene TRBD1, 5 bases. The CDR3 has 13 residues. CDR1 is MGHDK, CDR2 SYGVNS, per germline. V shed 8 bases and J shed 4 bases, with 14 bases lying between them. CDR3 protein: CASQGFQGTEAFF. The CDR3 nucleotides read TGTGCCAGCCAAGGGTTTCAGGGCACTGAAGCTTTCTTT.

This chain joins TRBV2 and TRBJ2-5; tentative D call: TRBD1 (5 bases). Trimming removed 2 bases at V and 5 bases at J, with 15 bases between. Germline V CDR1 and CDR2: SNHLY, FYNNEI. This CDR3 is built from 15 residues. CDR3 coding DNA: TGTGCCAGCAGTGAACGGACACCCTCTGCGGAGACCCAGTACTTC. This sequence encodes CASSERTPSAETQYF. The complete variable domain, with remaining parts taken from reference TRBV2 and TRBJ2-5, reads EPEVTQTPSHQVTQMGQEVILRCVPISNHLYFYWYRQILGQKVEFLVSFYNNEISEKSEIFDDQFSVERPDGSNFTLKIRSTKLEDSAMYFCASSERTPSAETQYFGPGTRLLVL.

The J gene is TRBJ1-1, the V gene TRBV2, with D perhaps matching TRBD1 (5 bases). The V gene lost 7 bases and the J gene lost 1 base, with 13 bases spanning the gap. Germline V gene sequence: CDR1 SNHLY, CDR2 FYNNEI. The CDR3 spans 14 residues. CDR3 region: CASTRGGRNTEAFF. CDR3 in DNA: TGTGCCAGCACCCGCGGGGGAAGGAACACTGAAGCTTTCTTT.

The gene calls are TRBV4-3 and TRBJ2-3, with 11 bases identical to TRBD2. The CDR3 is 17 amino acids. V gave up 1 base and J gave up 8 bases; unmatched junction bases: 11. The germline V gene encodes CDR1 LGHNA and CDR2 YSLEER. The CDR3 region is CASSQAPGTSGRGTQYF. The DNA of the CDR3 is TGCGCCAGCAGCCAAGCCCCCGGGACTAGCGGTAGGGGTACGCAGTATTTT.

This clone was seen only once. The genes are TRBV7-3 and TRBJ2-7, with a possible D match to TRBD1 (6 bases). V dropped 2 bases and J dropped 5 bases, with 10 bases sitting between them. Looked up from germline, CDR1 is SGHTA and CDR2 is FQGTGA. The CDR3 runs 13 residues. The CDR3 DNA follows: TGTGCCAGCAGCTTAGTACAGGGCGACGAGCAGTACTTC. Translated, it gives CASSLVQGDEQYF.

The V call is TRBV28, the J call TRBJ1-5, with TRBD1 matching over 8 bases. Germline V CDR1 and CDR2: MDHEN, SYDVKM. The CDR3 runs to 15 residues. The V and J ends lost 1 base and 6 bases, in that order; junction bases with no gene match: 5. The CDR3 sequence: CASSLFAGGRQPQHF. The CDR3 nucleotides read TGTGCCAGCAGTTTATTTGCAGGGGGCCGTCAGCCCCAGCATTTT. The full variable domain, its missing parts supplied by reference TRBV28 and TRBJ1-5, is DVKVTQSSRYLVKRTGEKVFLECVQDMDHENMFWYRQDPGLGLRLIYFSYDVKMKEKGDIPEGYSVSREKKERFSLILESASTNQTSMYLCASSLFAGGRQPQHFGDGTRLSIL.

The table lists this clone with a few counts. The rearrangement joins TRBV29-1 to TRBJ1-3, with TRBD1 identical over 8 bases. V was clipped by 7 bases and J by 2 bases; unmatched bases: 4. The germline V gene has CDR1 SQVTM and CDR2 ANQGSEA. The CDR3 is 13 amino acids. CDR3 nucleotides: TGCAGCGCCTGGACAGGGCCTGGAAACACCATATATTTT. Its protein product is CSAWTGPGNTIYF.